This entry concerns a single TCR beta chain. Its antigen remains undetermined. No per-base quality is available; no much larger clone lies one base away. V gives up 8 bases and J gives up 0 bases, and the segment between their germline ends measures 14 bases. The germline V gene provides CDR1 SNHLY and CDR2 FYNNEI. Reading from cysteine to phenylalanine, the CDR3 counts 15 amino acids. Just CDR3 DNA is preserved here, 45 bases in frame from base 1. Genomic DNA was extracted from sorted cells for sequencing of the TCRbeta CDR3 region. TCRbeta CDR3 regions were sequenced using the immunoSEQ Assay. TCRdb carries this immuneACCESS record with in-frame sequences only. Its versions omit some clonotypes, under half of them owing to an unresolved V gene in the studies checked, with the rest unexplained. This sample comprises roughly 57,000 clones, about 90% of them detected only once. The top ten clonotypes cover roughly 17% of the sample.

Patients with a history of autoimmune disease or receiving systemic immunosuppression were excluded from the trial. Peripheral blood for TCR sequencing was drawn from every dose cohort at baseline, at cycle 4 day 1 and at cycle 7 day 1. The samples were taken from a phase I, first-in-human, multicenter, open-label dose-escalation trial of ivuxolimab. Adults with locally advanced or metastatic melanoma, renal cell, hepatocellular, or head and neck squamous cell carcinoma were enrolled in the trial. Before TCR sequencing, CD4+ and CD8+ T cells were separately sorted from peripheral blood. This specimen comes from a study of OX40 agonist ivuxolimab in advanced cancers. For the wider study: Ivuxolimab was a fully human IgG2 agonistic monoclonal antibody targeting the costimulatory receptor OX40 (CD134). Intravenous ivuxolimab was administered to patients every 2 weeks at six dose levels: 0.01, 0.1, 0.3, 1.5, 3 and 10 mg/kg. Of the roughly 52 dose-escalation patients, hepatocellular carcinoma was present in about 20, melanoma in around 15, renal cell carcinoma in 9 and head and neck cancer in 9. A male proportion of roughly 80% and a mean age of approximately 58 years, ranging from about 23 to 79, were recorded for the dose-escalation cohort. Prior anti-PD-1, anti-PD-L1 or anti-CTLA-4 therapy was permitted, and checkpoint inhibitors had been received by roughly 40% of dose-escalation patients. Partial responses occurred in three dose-escalation patients, of whom one had hepatocellular carcinoma and two had cutaneous melanoma. The purpose of peripheral TCRbeta sequencing was to test whether ivuxolimab changed TCR sequence diversity and led to clonal T-cell expansion. The paper reports the monotherapy dose-escalation portion (N of about 50 patients) of the phase I ivuxolimab trial.

Paper-wide results and their limitations: In the 0.1-3.0 mg/kg groups, partial responders had among the lowest normalized peripheral clonal expansion, particularly in CD8+ T cells. After ivuxolimab, CD8+ T cells had more expanded clones than CD4+ T cells on average. Which antigens the clonally expanded peripheral T cells were specific for was not determined. Clonal expansion of both CD4+ and CD8+ blood T cells was observed from baseline to week 6 at doses 0.1 to 3.0 mg/kg. Low levels of normalized T-cell clonal expansion were also seen in some patients who did not respond.

This clonotype was sampled from an adult with an advanced solid tumor such as melanoma, head and neck, liver or kidney cancer. The sequence links TRBV2 to TRBJ1-3; TRBD1 could be the D gene, as 5 bases match. The sequenced sample was CD4+ or CD8+ T cells sorted from blood, obtained in a trial of the OX40 agonist ivuxolimab. Here the CDR3 is given as CASRGGEGSGNTIYF. The DNA reads TGTGCCAGCCGTGGGGGGGAAGGCTCTGGAAACACCATATATTTT.